Given below is one T cell receptor (beta chain) in context. The target antigen is unknown. Antigen-specific CD4+ T cell clonotypes were called by their expansion after viral peptide-pool culture in ViraFEST. It was after approximately 11 days of culture that CD4+ T cells were isolated. Two-dose BNT162b2 or mRNA-1273 vaccination was given to participants. Vaccine recipients lacked prior SARS-CoV-2 infection and had negative nucleocapsid antibodies. In germline, CDR1 is SGHRS, CDR2 YFSETQ. Trimming removed 3 bases from V and 2 bases from J, with 10 bases in between. This CDR3 has 14 residues. The entry originates in a study of vaccination effects on CD4 cells after COVID-19. TCRdb keeps only in-frame clones here, not all; method: immunoSEQ multiplex PCR. The sample contains 25,000 to 40,000 clones, almost 85% of which appear only once.

The sequence derives from a human donor who received a COVID-19 vaccine. Some clones in this sample may be carry-over from other donors' samples. Sequenced here: CD4+ T cells from PBMCs cultured with HCoV-NL63 spike peptides, sampled after COVID-19 vaccination. This chain uses TRBV5-1 with TRBJ2-3, with D hard to call. This CDR3 reads CASSYQGITDTQYF. The DNA of the CDR3 is TGCGCCAGCAGCTATCAAGGGATCACAGATACGCAGTATTTT.